Following are 7 T cell receptor beta chains from one sample sequenced in a study of tissue T cells after allogeneic stem cell transplantation. The repertoire was sequenced with immunoSEQ multiplex PCR; TCRdb's copy has only in-frame clones and lacks some. Among just over 9,500 clones listed, 60% to 75% were seen once. The specimen was tissue from the ileum, collected at autopsy. Receptors originate from a woman aged 18 to 55 with breast cancer.

Remarks on this clone: The sample carries other DNA sequences with the same CDR3. V usage is TRBV7-2 and J usage is TRBJ1-4; unclear D gene. The germline V and J ends were trimmed by 3 bases and 5 bases, with 10 bases remaining between them. Germline V gene sequence: CDR1 SGHTA, CDR2 FQGNSA. The CDR3 consists of 14 residues. CDR3 in DNA: TGTGCCAGCAGCTTGGGCCGACGGAATGAAAAACTGTTTTTT. It codes for CASSLGRRNEKLFF.

This chain joins TRBV4-2 and TRBJ2-5; unclear D gene. This CDR3 has 18 amino acids. Germline CDR1 and CDR2: LGHNA and YNFKEQ. V lost 0 bases and J lost 2, with 19 bases in between. The CDR3 nucleotides read TGTGCCAGCAGCCAAGAGGCGGATCCAACCGGGTCTCAAGAGACCCAGTACTTC. Translated, it gives CASSQEADPTGSQETQYF.

This clone showed up just once. The CDR3 is CASSIRQGVGTQYF. CDR3 sequence (DNA): TGTGCCAGTAGTATACGGCAGGGGGTCGGGACCCAGTACTTC. V gene TRBV19 combines with J gene TRBJ2-5, with 7 bases matching TRBD1. V lost 2 bases to trimming and J lost 7 bases; unmatched junction nucleotides: 7. Germline CDR1 reads LNHDA; CDR2 reads SQIVND (reference sequence). This CDR3 has 14 amino acids.

This clone was seen a handful of times. Other DNA sequences from this sample encode an identical CDR3 as well. V usage is TRBV6-6 and J usage is TRBJ2-3, with 8 bases lining up with TRBD2. From germline, CDR1 is MNHNY and CDR2 SVGAGI (reference sequence). Losses at the gene ends were 6 bases for V and 6 bases for J; bases not matched to a gene: 2. The CDR3 runs 12 residues. The CDR3: CASRRGGDTQYF. The DNA of the CDR3 is TGTGCCAGCAGACGCGGGGGGGATACGCAGTATTTT.

The rearrangement uses TRBV7-2 and TRBJ2-1, with D tentatively TRBD2 (5 bases). Germline CDR1 reads SGHTA; CDR2 reads FQGNSA. V was shortened by 0 bases and J by 7 bases, with 7 bases between the two germline ends. This CDR3 has 13 residues. The CDR3 coding sequence is TGTGCCAGCAGCTTAGCCGGGGAGAATGAGCAGTTCTTC. This sequence encodes CASSLAGENEQFF.

This chain uses TRBV3-1 (or the pseudogene TRBV3-2) with TRBJ2-1; possibly TRBD2 for D (6 bases). The CDR3 has 13 residues. Germline V lookup: CDR1 LGHDT, CDR2 YNNKEL (reference sequence). The V and J ends lost 5 bases and 10 bases respectively, with 15 bases between them. The CDR3 region is CASSTAPGVEQFF. The CDR3 nucleotides read TGTGCCAGCAGCACTGCGCCGGGGGTAGAGCAGTTCTTC.

The V call is TRBV7-9, the J call TRBJ1-1; tentatively, D is TRBD1 (5 bases). V was pared by 1 base and J by 5 bases, with 8 bases between. This CDR3 region has 13 residues. From germline, CDR1 is SEHNR and CDR2 FQNEAQ (reference sequence). CDR3 bases: TGTGCCAGCAGCTTAGTACGACAGACTGAAGCTTTCTTT. It specifies CASSLVRQTEAFF. The whole variable domain, remainder taken from reference TRBV7-9 and TRBJ1-1, is DTGVSQNPRHKITKRGQNVTFRCDPISEHNRLYWYRQTLGQGPEFLTYFQNEAQLEKSRLLSDRFSAERPKGSFSTLEIQRTEQGDSAMYLCASSLVRQTEAFFGQGTRLTVV.